These 4 T cell receptor beta chains came from one sample sequenced in a study of T cell responses to AZD1222 COVID-19 vaccine. Produced via immunoSEQ multiplex PCR; TCRdb's table is partial and in-frame only. The sample lists 50,000 to 65,000 clones, around 89% occurring once. Sample: peripheral blood, taken 28 days after the second AZD1222 dose. The source of these receptors is an adult who received the AZD1222 COVID-19 vaccine.

The chain has TRBV2 and TRBJ2-7; TRBD1 matches at 9 bases. The CDR3 spans 14 residues. V shed 4 bases and J 7 bases; nucleotides not matched to a gene: 8. CDR1 and CDR2 from the germline V gene are SNHLY and FYNNEI. The CDR3 DNA reads as TGTGCCAGCAGTGTTGACAGGGGGACTGGAGAGCAGTACTTC. Its translation: CASSVDRGTGEQYF.

This chain joins TRBV12-3 or TRBV12-4 and TRBJ2-2; possibly TRBD1 or TRBD2 for D (7 bases each). This CDR3 is 13 amino acids long. Deletions cut 6 bases from V and 6 bases from J, with 11 bases between. In DNA, the CDR3 is TGTGCCAGCAGAGCGGGACAGTCCGGGGAGCTGTTTTTT. It is translated as CASRAGQSGELFF.

Of note for this clone: Its ends do not fully match the called genes, so a read error is possible. The CDR3 DNA follows: TGTGCCAGCAGCTTGGTAGAACAGCAAGTCTACGGGCAGTACTTC. Translating it yields CASSLVEQQVYGQYF. The chain couples TRBV5-5 to TRBJ2-7; D is uncertain. The CDR3 spans 15 residues. CDR1 and CDR2 (germline): SGHKS, YYEKEE (reference sequence).

The rearrangement links TRBV19 to TRBJ2-5; 10 nucleotides align to TRBD2. Germline V lookup: CDR1 LNHDA, CDR2 SQIVND (reference sequence). V lost 3 bases and J lost 5; bases outside the gene matches: 9. CDR3 length: 16 residues. The CDR3: CASSILIAGGTETQYF. In DNA, the CDR3 is TGTGCCAGTAGTATCCTTATAGCGGGAGGTACGGAGACCCAGTACTTC.